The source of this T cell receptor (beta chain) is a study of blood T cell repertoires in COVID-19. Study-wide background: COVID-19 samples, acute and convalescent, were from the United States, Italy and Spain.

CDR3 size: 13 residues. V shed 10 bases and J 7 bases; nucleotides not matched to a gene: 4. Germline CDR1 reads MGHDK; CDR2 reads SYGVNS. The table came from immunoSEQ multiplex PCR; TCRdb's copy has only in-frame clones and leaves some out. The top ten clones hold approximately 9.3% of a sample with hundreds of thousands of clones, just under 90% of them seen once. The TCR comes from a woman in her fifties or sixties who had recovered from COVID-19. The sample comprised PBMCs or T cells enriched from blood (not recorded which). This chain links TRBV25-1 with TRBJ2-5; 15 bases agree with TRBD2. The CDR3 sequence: CATEGLAGGTQYF. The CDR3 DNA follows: TGTGCCACCGAGGGACTAGCGGGGGGGACCCAGTACTTC. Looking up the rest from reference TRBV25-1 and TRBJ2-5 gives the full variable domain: EADIYQTPRYLVIGTGKKITLECSQTMGHDKMYWYQQDPGMELHLIHYSYGVNSTEKGDLSSESTVSRIRTEHFPLTLESARPSHTSQYLCATEGLAGGTQYFGPGTRLLVL.